This is a list of T cell receptor beta chains from one sample in a study of T cell responses to AZD1222 COVID-19 vaccine. The method was immunoSEQ multiplex PCR; TCRdb's version includes in-frame clones alone and lacks a portion of them. Here the sample spans about 120,000 clones, around nine tenths being singletons. Sequencing used peripheral blood, obtained on day 0 of AZD1222 vaccination. The receptors stem from an adult in good health. Both conserved end residues are part of each CDR3. The D gene is left open where the match is weak. Clone size is stated in some rows and not others, as once, few, many or a class when expanded.

d_gene,v_gene,abundance,j_gene,CDR3nt,CDR3aa
NA,TRBV19,NA,TRBJ1-6,TGTGCCAGTAATCCGGGAGATAATTCACCCCTCCACTTT,CASNPGDNSPLHF
TRBD1,TRBV2,NA,TRBJ2-2,TGTGCCAGCAGTCCTCAGGGGGCGAGGACCGGGGAGCTGTTTTTT,CASSPQGARTGELFF
NA,TRBV29-1,once,TRBJ2-7,TGCAGCGTTGCCGGGCCCTCGTCCTCCTACGAGCAGTACTTC,CSVAGPSSSYEQYF
NA,TRBV7-9,few,TRBJ1-5,TGTGCCAGCAGCCAATCGACAGTCAATCAGCCCCAGCATTTT,CASSQSTVNQPQHF
TRBD1,TRBV2,NA,TRBJ2-7,TGTGCCAGCAGTGTAGACAGGGCAAACTACGAGCAGTACTTC,CASSVDRANYEQYF
TRBD2,TRBV5-1,NA,TRBJ2-2,TGCGCCAGCAGACCAGCGGGGGTGAACACCGGGGAGCTGTTTTTT,CASRPAGVNTGELFF
NA,TRBV4-3,NA,TRBJ1-5,TGCGCCAGCAGCCAAGATAATCGAGGGGATCAGCCCCAGCATTTT,CASSQDNRGDQPQHF
NA,TRBV4-2,NA,TRBJ1-2,TGTGCCAGCAGCCAAGACGGGACAACTGGCTACACCTTC,CASSQDGTTGYTF
TRBD1,TRBV7-3,NA,TRBJ2-6,TGTGCCAGCAGCTTCCAGGGGGCTGGGGCCAACGTCCTGACTTTC,CASSFQGAGANVLTF
NA,TRBV9,NA,TRBJ2-3,TGTGCCAGCAGCGCAAATCGGGACTTCTTGTATTTT,CASSANRDFLYF